Reported below is one T cell receptor beta chain. V lost 2 bases, J lost 10 bases, and 7 bases stayed unmatched. Germline loops: CDR1 SGHRS, CDR2 YFSETQ. This CDR3 contains 14 residues. The data were obtained in a study of cytomegalovirus exposure and HLA in healthy donors. Study information: In a later analysis, the 90 to 150 validation repertoires were reported to have used the same platform as the 600 to 700 first-cohort repertoires.

Separate from the roughly 670-subject first cohort, the roughly 120-subject validation cohort was the one that the donors belonged to. Profiling relied on immunoSEQ multiplex PCR, and the TCRdb table lists in-frame clones only, not all of them. The data show roughly 76,000 clones, with nearly 95% seen just once and about 1.4% held by the top ten. The specimen was PBMCs. This TCR came from a man between 18 and 35 years old in good health and CMV-seropositive. V is TRBV5-1 and J is TRBJ2-1; 9 bases fit TRBD1. The CDR3 sequence: CASSLPGQGDEQFF. The CDR3 DNA is TGCGCCAGCAGCTTACCGGGACAGGGAGACGAGCAGTTCTTC.